A selection of T cell receptor beta chains follows, all from one sample in a study of CD8+CD57+ T cells in acquired aplastic anemia. Each CDR3 protein gets one entry after TCRdb re-called the reads with MiXCR. The sample lists roughly 280,000 distinct CDR3 sequences; roughly 59% were seen once. The sample consisted of sorted CD4+, CD8+, or CD8+CD57+ T cells (not recorded which) from PBMCs. The receptor set was obtained from a human donor with aplastic anemia. Each CDR3 is given with its conserved first and last residue. The D gene is left open where the match is weak. A clone size is listed for some rows: how often the clone was seen (once, few, many), or a class if it is expanded.

clone size: few; D gene: -; V gene: TRBV27; J gene: TRBJ1-5; CDR3 protein: CASSLRPGGGNQPQHF; CDR3 DNA: TGTGCCAGCAGTTTACGACCCGGGGGGGGCAATCAGCCCCAGCATTTT
clone size: few; D gene: -; V gene: TRBV14; J gene: TRBJ2-7; CDR3 protein: CASSQDPGHSYEQYF; CDR3 DNA: TGTGCCAGCAGCCAAGATCCCGGACACTCCTACGAGCAGTACTTC
clone size: -; D gene: -; V gene: TRBV15; J gene: TRBJ1-2; CDR3 protein: CATSRRPGAVFYGYTF; CDR3 DNA: TGTGCCACCAGCAGACGACCCGGGGCAGTCTTCTATGGCTACACCTTC
clone size: -; D gene: TRBD2; V gene: TRBV5-1; J gene: TRBJ2-2; CDR3 protein: CASSFAIAGDGELFF; CDR3 DNA: TGCGCCAGCAGCTTTGCGATAGCGGGGGACGGGGAGCTGTTTTTT
clone size: many; D gene: -; V gene: TRBV12-3/TRBV12-4; J gene: TRBJ2-1; CDR3 protein: CASRRTGDNEQFF; CDR3 DNA: TGTGCCAGCAGGAGGACCGGAGACAATGAGCAGTTCTTC
clone size: -; D gene: -; V gene: TRBV3-1; J gene: TRBJ1-4; CDR3 protein: CASSRDGGGEKLFF; CDR3 DNA: TGTGCCAGCAGCCGAGATGGGGGCGGTGAAAAACTGTTTTTT
clone size: -; D gene: TRBD1; V gene: TRBV2; J gene: TRBJ1-5; CDR3 protein: CASRPTGEEPQHF; CDR3 DNA: TGTGCCAGCAGGCCGACAGGGGAAGAGCCCCAGCATTTT
clone size: many; D gene: -; V gene: TRBV12-5; J gene: TRBJ1-1; CDR3 protein: CASGFSASNTEAFF; CDR3 DNA: TGTGCTAGTGGTTTCTCAGCATCGAACACTGAAGCTTTCTTT
clone size: few; D gene: TRBD1; V gene: TRBV20-1; J gene: TRBJ2-1; CDR3 protein: CSARDIYGTGTDEQFF; CDR3 DNA: TGCAGTGCTAGAGATATCTATGGGACAGGGACTGATGAGCAGTTCTTC
clone size: -; D gene: -; V gene: TRBV6-4; J gene: TRBJ2-1; CDR3 protein: CASSDYWGSEQFF; CDR3 DNA: TGTGCCAGCAGTGACTATTGGGGGTCTGAGCAGTTCTTC
clone size: many; D gene: -; V gene: TRBV6-6; J gene: TRBJ2-7; CDR3 protein: CASTLGGGISYEQYF; CDR3 DNA: TGTGCCAGCACCCTAGGAGGGGGGATCTCCTACGAGCAGTACTTC
clone size: -; D gene: -; V gene: TRBV14; J gene: TRBJ1-6; CDR3 protein: CASSQDRALLHF; CDR3 DNA: TGTGCCAGCAGCCAAGACAGGGCACTCCTCCACTTT
clone size: -; D gene: TRBD1; V gene: TRBV7-9; J gene: TRBJ2-3; CDR3 protein: CASSPSQGPDTQYF; CDR3 DNA: TGTGCCAGCAGCCCATCACAGGGGCCAGATACGCAGTATTTT
clone size: many; D gene: -; V gene: TRBV9; J gene: TRBJ1-6; CDR3 protein: CASSAGTENSPLHF; CDR3 DNA: TGTGCCAGCAGCGCCGGGACCGAAAATTCACCCCTCCACTTT
clone size: -; D gene: -; V gene: TRBV7-9; J gene: TRBJ2-2; CDR3 protein: CASSSLGAANTGELFF; CDR3 DNA: TGTGCCAGCAGCTCCCTAGGGGCAGCGAACACCGGGGAGCTGTTTTTT
clone size: -; D gene: -; V gene: TRBV29-1; J gene: TRBJ2-5; CDR3 protein: CSGASGETQYF; CDR3 DNA: TGCAGCGGTGCTTCCGGGGAGACCCAGTACTTC
clone size: -; D gene: TRBD1; V gene: TRBV7-9; J gene: TRBJ2-7; CDR3 protein: CASSPAGTGDGGREQYF; CDR3 DNA: TGTGCCAGCAGCCCTGCCGGGACAGGGGACGGAGGACGCGAGCAGTACTTC
clone size: many; D gene: -; V gene: TRBV6-4; J gene: TRBJ2-1; CDR3 protein: CASSGTDNNEQFF; CDR3 DNA: TGTGCCAGCAGTGGGACGGATAACAATGAGCAGTTCTTC
clone size: once; D gene: TRBD2; V gene: TRBV9; J gene: TRBJ2-1; CDR3 protein: CASSVDSGSNEQFF; CDR3 DNA: TGTGCCAGCAGCGTAGATAGCGGGAGCAATGAGCAGTTCTTC
clone size: -; D gene: TRBD1; V gene: TRBV9; J gene: TRBJ1-2; CDR3 protein: CASSFGTGQGGYGYTF; CDR3 DNA: TGTGCCAGCAGCTTCGGAACGGGACAGGGTGGATATGGCTACACCTTC
clone size: few; D gene: -; V gene: TRBV24-1; J gene: TRBJ2-1; CDR3 protein: CATSDRGGVSHEQFF; CDR3 DNA: TGTGCCACCAGTGATCGCGGCGGGGTAAGCCATGAGCAGTTCTTC
clone size: once; D gene: -; V gene: TRBV25-1; J gene: TRBJ1-6; CDR3 protein: CASSLGNAQNNSPLHF; CDR3 DNA: TGTGCCAGCAGTTTAGGGAACGCCCAGAATAATTCACCCCTCCACTTT
clone size: -; D gene: TRBD1; V gene: TRBV7-9; J gene: TRBJ1-6; CDR3 protein: CASSFRTGPSPLHF; CDR3 DNA: TGTGCCAGCAGCTTTAGGACAGGGCCCTCACCCCTCCACTTT
clone size: -; D gene: TRBD1; V gene: TRBV19; J gene: TRBJ2-5; CDR3 protein: CATSMGRGRETQYF; CDR3 DNA: TGTGCCACGTCGATGGGCAGGGGGCGAGAGACCCAGTACTTC